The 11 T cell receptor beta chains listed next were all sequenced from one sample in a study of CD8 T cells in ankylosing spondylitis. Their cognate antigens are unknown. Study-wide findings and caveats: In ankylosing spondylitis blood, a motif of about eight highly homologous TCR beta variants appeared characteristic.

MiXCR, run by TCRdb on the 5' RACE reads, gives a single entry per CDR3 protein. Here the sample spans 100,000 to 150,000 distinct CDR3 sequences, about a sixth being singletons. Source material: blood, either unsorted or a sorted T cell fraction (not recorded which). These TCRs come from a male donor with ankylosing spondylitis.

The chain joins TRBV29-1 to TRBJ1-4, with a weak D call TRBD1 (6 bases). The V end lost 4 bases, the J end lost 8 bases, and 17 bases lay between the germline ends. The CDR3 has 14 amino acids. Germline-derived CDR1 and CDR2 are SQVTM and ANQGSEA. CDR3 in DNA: TGCAGCGTTGGGGTTAGGGGGGGCGGGGAAAAACTGTTTTTT. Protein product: CSVGVRGGGEKLFF. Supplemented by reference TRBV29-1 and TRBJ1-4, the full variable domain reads SAVISQKPSRDICQRGTSLTIQCQVDSQVTMMFWYRQQPGQSLTLIATANQGSEATYESGFVIDKFPISRPNLTFSTLTVSNMSPEDSSIYLCSVGVRGGGEKLFFGSGTQLSVL.

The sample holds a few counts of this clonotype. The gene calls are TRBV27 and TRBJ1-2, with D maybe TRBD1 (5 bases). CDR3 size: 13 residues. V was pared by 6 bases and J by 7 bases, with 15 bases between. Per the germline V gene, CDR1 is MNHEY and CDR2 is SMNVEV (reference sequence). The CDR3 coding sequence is TGTGCCAGCAGCCCCGGGACCGGTCGTGGCTACACCTTC. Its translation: CASSPGTGRGYTF.

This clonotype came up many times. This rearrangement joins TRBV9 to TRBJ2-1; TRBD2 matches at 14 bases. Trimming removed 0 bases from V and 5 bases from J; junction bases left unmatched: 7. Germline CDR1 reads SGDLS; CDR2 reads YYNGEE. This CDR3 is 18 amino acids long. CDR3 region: CASSVALPGLAGDNEQFF. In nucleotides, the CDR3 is TGTGCCAGCAGCGTAGCATTACCGGGACTAGCGGGAGACAATGAGCAGTTCTTC. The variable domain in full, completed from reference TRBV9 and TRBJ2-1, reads DSGVTQTPKHLITATGQRVTLRCSPRSGDLSVYWYQQSLDQGLQFLIQYYNGEERAKGNILERFSAQQFPDLHSELNLSSLELGDSALYFCASSVALPGLAGDNEQFFGPGTRLTVL.

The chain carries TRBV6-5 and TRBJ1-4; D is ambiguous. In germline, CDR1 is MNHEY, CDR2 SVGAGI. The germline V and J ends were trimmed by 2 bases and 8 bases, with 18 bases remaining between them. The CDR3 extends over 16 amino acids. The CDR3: CASSYAVPTLGEKLFF. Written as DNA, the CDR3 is TGTGCCAGCAGTTACGCGGTTCCTACCTTGGGGGAAAAACTGTTTTTT.

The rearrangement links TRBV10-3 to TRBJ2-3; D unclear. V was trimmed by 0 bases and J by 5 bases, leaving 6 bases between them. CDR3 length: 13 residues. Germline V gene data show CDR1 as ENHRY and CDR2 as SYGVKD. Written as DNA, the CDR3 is TGTGCCATCAGTGAGTCGAGGAGAGATACGCAGTATTTT. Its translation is CAISESRRDTQYF.

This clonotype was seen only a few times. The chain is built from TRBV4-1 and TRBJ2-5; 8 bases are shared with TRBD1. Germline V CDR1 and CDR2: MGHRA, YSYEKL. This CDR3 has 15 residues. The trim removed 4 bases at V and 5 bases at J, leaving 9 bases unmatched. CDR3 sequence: CASSLTGAPRETQYF. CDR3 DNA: TGCGCCAGCAGCCTGACAGGGGCCCCGCGGGAGACCCAGTACTTC.

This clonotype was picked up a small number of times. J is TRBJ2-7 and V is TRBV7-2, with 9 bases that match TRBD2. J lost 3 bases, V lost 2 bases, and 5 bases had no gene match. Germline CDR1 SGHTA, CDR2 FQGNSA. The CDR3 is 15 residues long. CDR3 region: CASSLWSAGGYEQYF. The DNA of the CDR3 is TGTGCCAGCAGCTTATGGTCAGCGGGGGGCTACGAGCAGTACTTC.

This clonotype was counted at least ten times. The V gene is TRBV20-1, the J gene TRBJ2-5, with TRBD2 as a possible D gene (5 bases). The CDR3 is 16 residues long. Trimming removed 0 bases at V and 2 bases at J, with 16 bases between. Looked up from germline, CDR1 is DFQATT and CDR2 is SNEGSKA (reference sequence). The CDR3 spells CSARDLASGGQETQYF. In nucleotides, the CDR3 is TGCAGTGCTAGAGATTTAGCGTCAGGAGGACAAGAGACCCAGTACTTC.

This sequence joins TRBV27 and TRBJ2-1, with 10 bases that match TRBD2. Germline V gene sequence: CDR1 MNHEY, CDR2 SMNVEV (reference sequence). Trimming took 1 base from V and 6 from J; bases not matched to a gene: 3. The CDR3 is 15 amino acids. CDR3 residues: CASSLLAGGRNEQFF. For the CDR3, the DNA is TGTGCCAGCAGTTTATTAGCGGGGGGTCGCAATGAGCAGTTCTTC.

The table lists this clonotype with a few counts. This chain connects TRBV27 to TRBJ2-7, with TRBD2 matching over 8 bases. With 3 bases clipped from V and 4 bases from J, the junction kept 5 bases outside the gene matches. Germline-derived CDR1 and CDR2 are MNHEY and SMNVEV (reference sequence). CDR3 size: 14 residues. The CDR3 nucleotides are TGTGCCAGCAGTTTCTTCGGGAGGGAATACGAGCAGTACTTC. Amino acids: CASSFFGREYEQYF.

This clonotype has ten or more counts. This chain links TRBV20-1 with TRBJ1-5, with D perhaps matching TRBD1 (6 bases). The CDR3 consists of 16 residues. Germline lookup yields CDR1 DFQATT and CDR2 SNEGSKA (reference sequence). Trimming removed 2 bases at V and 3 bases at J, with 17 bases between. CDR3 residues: CSARSYSRQDNQPQHF. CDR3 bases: TGCAGTGCTAGATCGTATAGCAGACAGGACAATCAGCCCCAGCATTTT.